The source of this T cell receptor beta chain is a study of response to subunit inactivated influenza vaccine. Whole-study results and caveats: It was the authors' suggestion that each seasonal influenza vaccination recruits few new T cells.

CDR3 length: 14 residues. The V and J ends lost 3 bases and 2 bases respectively, with 11 bases between them. TCRdb re-analysed the RT-PCR reads in MiXCR, keeping a single row per CDR3 protein. Of around 530,000 distinct CDR3 sequences listed, approximately 16% are singletons. This clonotype showed up just a few times. Its antigen is undetermined. The rearrangement uses TRBV12-3 or TRBV12-4 and TRBJ2-7; a possible D gene is TRBD1 (6 bases). This TCR came from a man aged 45-69 years who received an inactivated influenza vaccine. The sequencing here drew on CD4+ T cells sorted from PBMCs, taken roughly 24 months after vaccination. In nucleotides, the CDR3 is TGTGCCAGCAGTTTTTCGCAGGGGACCTACGAGCAGTACTTC. Its translation is CASSFSQGTYEQYF.